This section outlines one TCR beta chain sequence together with its context. Its specificity is unknown. Use of 60 Vbeta and 13 Jbeta primers characterized the PCR. Sequencing was performed with immunoSEQ multiplex PCR; in TCRdb, only in-frame clones are kept and a portion is missing. The sample's table shows about 64,000 clones. This CDR3 is built from 17 residues. The V gene lost 5 bases and the J gene lost 6 bases, with 22 bases spanning the gap. Germline values: CDR1 SGHNT, CDR2 YENEEA. The sample belongs to a study of cytomegalovirus exposure and HLA in healthy donors. Study-level background: Researchers previously reported finding more than 100 million unique TCR beta sequences from 170 million or so T cells. Study findings and constraints: Roughly uniform sequencing depth across donors was assumed, possibly incorrectly. Through in vitro validation, a few CMV-associated chains were shown to be specific for CMV antigens.

This TCR was sampled from a woman aged 18-35 years in good health and CMV-seronegative. This chain joins TRBV11-3 and TRBJ2-2, with a tentative D call TRBD2 (6 bases). Sequenced: PBMCs. CDR3 loop: CASSQNLRLGIPGELFF. CDR3 sequence (DNA): TGTGCCAGCAGCCAAAACTTGAGACTAGGGATACCCGGGGAGCTGTTTTTT.